The 23 T cell receptor beta chains below all came from one sample that was sequenced in a study of response to subunit inactivated influenza vaccine. MiXCR, applied by TCRdb to the RT-PCR reads, yields one record per CDR3 protein. The repertoire holds 500,000 to 550,000 distinct CDR3 sequences, with approximately 24% as singletons. These same records also appear under a second study, on T cells expressing NK-cell markers. That source adds: TCR beta cDNA was generated via 5'RACE template switching incorporating UMIs.

Sequencing was performed on CD4+ T cells sorted from PBMCs, taken about 13 days after vaccination. The receptors come from a man in his fifties who received an inactivated influenza vaccine.

The chain links TRBV6-2 or TRBV6-3 to TRBJ2-2; 9 bases fit TRBD2. V lost 5 bases, J lost 2 bases, and 6 bases stayed unmatched. Germline loops: CDR1 MNHEY, CDR2 SVGEGT. The CDR3 has 16 residues. The CDR3 here is CASSPRGRANTGELFF. CDR3 DNA: TGTGCCAGCAGTCCTCGCGGGAGGGCCAACACCGGGGAGCTGTTTTTT.

In its sample, this clonotype was seen a few times. The chain has TRBV29-1 and TRBJ2-1; 7 bases are a match to TRBD1. V trimming: 0 bases; J trimming: 0 bases; junction bases outside the gene matches: 5. The CDR3 loop spans 16 amino acids. Germline CDR1 SQVTM, CDR2 ANQGSEA. CDR3: CSVEEGSGGSYNEQFF. The CDR3 DNA reads as TGCAGCGTTGAAGAGGGGTCAGGGGGCTCCTACAATGAGCAGTTCTTC.

V gene TRBV4-3 combines with J gene TRBJ2-7; 8 bases are a match to TRBD1. V was pared by 1 base and J by 7 bases, with 9 bases of the junction left unmatched. Germline V CDR1 and CDR2: LGHNA, YSLEER. This CDR3 region has 15 residues. CDR3 protein: CASSQGTGFLGEQYF. The CDR3 DNA is TGCGCCAGCAGCCAAGGGACAGGGTTTTTGGGGGAGCAGTACTTC.

The chain joins TRBV18 to TRBJ2-2; maybe TRBD2 (6 bases). Trimming pared 2 bases from V and 2 bases from J, leaving 15 bases between. The CDR3 spans 17 residues. In germline, CDR1 is KGHSH, CDR2 LQKENI. The CDR3 here is CASSPVASGRNTGELFF. The CDR3 DNA reads TGTGCCAGCTCACCAGTCGCCTCCGGGAGAAACACCGGGGAGCTGTTTTTT.

This chain links TRBV20-1 with TRBJ1-4; TRBD1 aligns across 8 bases. This CDR3 region has 14 residues. With 6 bases clipped from V and 8 bases from J, the junction kept 11 bases outside the gene matches. Per the germline V gene, CDR1 is DFQATT and CDR2 is SNEGSKA (reference sequence). The CDR3: CSASPGGRQEKLFF. CDR3 bases: TGCAGTGCCAGTCCAGGGGGCAGACAGGAAAAACTGTTTTTT.

This clonotype has just a few counts. The rearrangement joins TRBV15 to TRBJ2-1, with TRBD1 matching over 10 bases. This CDR3 spans 16 amino acids. Trimming took 1 base from V and 4 from J; bases not matched to a gene: 4. Looked up from germline, CDR1 is LNHNV and CDR2 is YYDKDF (reference sequence). The CDR3 DNA reads TGTGCCACCAGCAGAGTGGGACAGGGGACGTACAATGAGCAGTTCTTC. Amino acids: CATSRVGQGTYNEQFF.

The rearrangement links TRBV30 to TRBJ2-3; D remains ambiguous. There are 11 residues in the CDR3. Germline CDR1 and CDR2: GTSNPN and SVGIG (reference sequence). Trimming cost V 2 bases and J 2 bases, with 2 bases left between them. Here the CDR3 DNA reads TGTGCCTGGAGTCCCACAGATACGCAGTATTTT. Protein sequence: CAWSPTDTQYF.

The genes are TRBV3-1 and TRBJ2-1; TRBD2 aligns across 14 bases. Looked up from germline, CDR1 is LGHDT and CDR2 is YNNKEL (reference sequence). The trim removed 1 base at V and 3 bases at J, leaving 8 bases unmatched. The CDR3 runs 19 residues. This CDR3 is CASSQGRGLAGALYNEQFF. The CDR3 bases are TGTGCCAGCAGCCAAGGGAGGGGACTAGCGGGAGCTCTCTACAATGAGCAGTTCTTC.

This sequence joins TRBV11-2 and TRBJ2-5; D may be TRBD1 (5 bases). CDR3 length equals 13 residues. Germline V lookup: CDR1 SGHAT, CDR2 FQNNGV. Trimming pared 5 bases from V and 3 bases from J, leaving 10 bases between. CDR3 coding DNA: TGTGCCAGCAGCAAATCAGGGAAAGAGACCCAGTACTTC. Translating gives CASSKSGKETQYF. Full variable domain (missing parts from reference TRBV11-2 and TRBJ2-5): EAGVAQSPRYKIIEKRQSVAFWCNPISGHATLYWYQQILGQGPKLLIQFQNNGVVDDSQLPKDRFSAERLKGVDSTLKIQPAKLEDSAVYLCASSKSGKETQYFGPGTRLLVL.

The V call is TRBV20-1, the J call TRBJ1-2, with 7 bases aligning to TRBD1. J gave up 3 bases and V 3 bases, and 4 bases lay outside the gene matches. This CDR3 contains 13 residues. The V gene's germline CDR1 is DFQATT and CDR2 SNEGSKA (reference sequence). This CDR3 reads CSARSGQDYGYTF. Written as DNA, the CDR3 is TGCAGTGCTAGGTCAGGACAGGACTATGGCTACACCTTC.

V and J are TRBV5-1 and TRBJ2-2, with 8 bases fitting TRBD1. Losses at the gene ends were 4 bases for V and 6 bases for J; bases not matched to a gene: 8. The length of the CDR3 is 15 residues. Germline-derived CDR1 and CDR2 are SGHRS and YFSETQ. This chain's CDR3 is CASSPQGARAGELFF. The CDR3 DNA follows: TGCGCCAGCAGCCCGCAGGGGGCGCGGGCCGGGGAGCTGTTTTTT. The full variable domain, in which reference TRBV5-1 and TRBJ2-2 provide the parts outside the CDR3, is KAGVTQTPRYLIKTRGQQVTLSCSPISGHRSVSWYQQTPGQGLQFLFEYFSETQRNKGNFPGRFSGRQFSNSRSEMNVSTLELGDSALYLCASSPQGARAGELFFGEGSRLTVL.

This clonotype showed up just a few times. For the CDR3, the DNA is TGTGCCAGCTCACCTTACGCTGGGGACAATGAGCAGTTCTTC. Translation: CASSPYAGDNEQFF. The chain has TRBV18 and TRBJ2-1; D gene ambiguous. This CDR3 has 14 residues. From germline, CDR1 is KGHSH and CDR2 LQKENI. V gave up 3 bases and J gave up 5 bases, with 11 bases separating them.

The sample holds a few counts of this clonotype. The gene calls are TRBV6-2 or TRBV6-3 and TRBJ2-7; 7 bases align to TRBD1. The CDR3 is 15 residues long. V lost 5 bases, J lost 0 bases, and 7 bases stayed unmatched. CDR1 is MNHEY and CDR2 is SVGEGT in the germline V gene. CDR3 loop: CASSVRDSASYEQYF. The CDR3 DNA follows: TGTGCCAGCAGTGTCCGGGACAGCGCCTCCTACGAGCAGTACTTC.

This chain connects TRBV6-2 or TRBV6-3 to TRBJ2-1; 7 bases agree with TRBD2. Germline trimming cut 0 bases from V and 3 bases from J; bases unmatched to any gene: 11. This CDR3 spans 18 amino acids. Germline V gene lookup returns CDR1 MNHEY and CDR2 SVGEGT. The CDR3 spells CASSYSIFWEGNYNEQFF. In nucleotides, the CDR3 is TGTGCCAGCAGTTACTCGATCTTCTGGGAGGGGAACTACAATGAGCAGTTCTTC.

The chain recombines TRBV19 with TRBJ2-2, with a possible D match to TRBD1 (5 bases). CDR3 length: 14 amino acids. Deletions cut 8 bases from V and 5 bases from J, with 15 bases between. The germline gives CDR1 LNHDA, CDR2 SQIVND (reference sequence). The chain's CDR3 is CASSRTLLTGELFF. DNA for the CDR3: TGTGCCAGTTCCCGGACACTCCTGACCGGGGAGCTGTTTTTT. Drawing the rest from reference TRBV19 and TRBJ2-2, the complete variable domain is DGGITQSPKYLFRKEGQNVTLSCEQNLNHDAMYWYRQDPGQGLRLIYYSQIVNDFQKGDIAEGYSVSREKKESFPLTVTSAQKNPTAFYLCASSRTLLTGELFFGEGSRLTVL.

At least ten counts were recorded for this clonotype. V usage is TRBV15 and J usage is TRBJ2-2; 9 bases are a match to TRBD1. Trimming at V came to 0 bases and at J to 4 bases, leaving 6 bases not matched to a gene. Looked up from germline, CDR1 is LNHNV and CDR2 is YYDKDF (reference sequence). The CDR3 covers 17 residues. In DNA form, the CDR3 reads TGTGCCACCAGCAGAGATAGGGGGACAGGGCCCACCGGGGAGCTGTTTTTT. Its protein product is CATSRDRGTGPTGELFF.

The rearrangement uses TRBV24-1 and TRBJ2-1; 7 nucleotides line up with TRBD2. This CDR3 comprises 17 residues. Germline CDR1 reads KGHDR; CDR2 reads SFDVKD. J was trimmed by 8 bases and V by 0 bases; bases with no gene match: 12. CDR3 sequence: CATSDLYTREGGDEQFF. CDR3 DNA: TGTGCCACCAGTGATTTGTATACGAGGGAGGGAGGCGATGAGCAGTTCTTC.

The rearrangement links TRBV7-9 to TRBJ2-7; 7 bases line up with TRBD2. The ends lost 1 base at V and 2 bases at J; junction bases unmatched: 8. Germline CDR1 reads SEHNR; CDR2 reads FQNEAQ (reference sequence). The CDR3 loop spans 16 amino acids. The CDR3 nucleotides read TGTGCCAGCAGCTTAGTGGGCGGGAGTTCGGCCTACGAGCAGTACTTC. Protein: CASSLVGGSSAYEQYF.

This clonotype was counted a few times. This chain connects TRBV6-5 to TRBJ1-5; 8 nucleotides agree with TRBD1. The germline gives CDR1 MNHEY, CDR2 SVGAGI. CDR3 size: 14 residues. The ends lost 2 bases at V and 5 bases at J; junction bases unmatched: 2. CDR3 sequence: CASSYMTGDQPQHF. CDR3 nucleotides: TGTGCCAGCAGTTACATGACAGGGGATCAGCCCCAGCATTTT.

This clonotype was counted only a few times. The chain recombines TRBV7-2 with TRBJ2-1; TRBD1 is a possible D gene (5 bases). From germline, CDR1 is SGHTA and CDR2 FQGNSA. V was cut by 0 bases and J by 2 bases, with 11 bases left in between. The CDR3 covers 16 residues. In DNA form, the CDR3 reads TGTGCCAGCAGCTTAGCGGGGCTTGCCCCCTACAATGAGCAGTTCTTC. Its protein product is CASSLAGLAPYNEQFF.

V gene TRBV7-2 combines with J gene TRBJ1-6; possibly TRBD1 for D (5 bases). Trimming removed 8 bases at V and 9 bases at J, with 17 bases between. Germline V gives CDR1 SGHTA, CDR2 FQGNSA. This CDR3 has 14 amino acids. Written as DNA, the CDR3 is TGTGCCAGCCGCCGGGGGGATAGTGCTTCACCCCTCCACTTT. Its protein is CASRRGDSASPLHF.

This clonotype appeared a few times. The chain recombines TRBV4-3 with TRBJ1-2; a possible D gene is TRBD1 (5 bases). This CDR3 spans 14 amino acids. Trimming removed 0 bases at V and 5 bases at J, with 10 bases between. The germline gives CDR1 LGHNA, CDR2 YSLEER. CDR3 coding DNA: TGCGCCAGCAGCCAAGATTTCGGGACGTATGGCTACACCTTC. Encoded protein: CASSQDFGTYGYTF.

The table lists this clonotype with a few counts. V gene TRBV29-1 combines with J gene TRBJ2-3; TRBD2 matches 8 bases. This CDR3 spans 15 amino acids. Trimming cost V 2 bases and J 1 base; bases outside gene matches: 5. Germline values: CDR1 SQVTM, CDR2 ANQGSEA. CDR3 region: CSVERGAGGTDTQYF. CDR3 in DNA: TGCAGCGTTGAACGGGGAGCGGGGGGCACAGATACGCAGTATTTT.